The 20 T cell receptor beta chains below all came from one sample that was sequenced in a study of OX40 agonist ivuxolimab in advanced cancers. Repertoires were generated with immunoSEQ multiplex PCR, while TCRdb's copy carries only in-frame clones and drops some. This sample has about 80,000 clones, with about 92% found just once. Sequenced material: CD4+ or CD8+ T cells sorted from blood, taken in a trial of the OX40 agonist ivuxolimab. Receptor source: an adult with an advanced solid tumor such as melanoma, head and neck, liver or kidney cancer.

This clone was observed once. V is TRBV21-1 and J is TRBJ2-5; the table's D call TRBD2 went unverified against the DNA. TRBV21-1 is termed a pseudogene. The CDR3 covers 18 residues. The CDR3 region is CASSKESRTSGRTETQYF. CDR3 in DNA: TGTGCCAGCAGCAAAGAAAGCCGGACTAGCGGGAGGACGGAGACCCAGTACTTC.

The V gene is TRBV19, the J gene TRBJ1-2; D remains ambiguous. V lost 0 bases to trimming and J lost 5 bases, with 10 bases between them. This CDR3 has 14 residues. The V gene's germline CDR1 is LNHDA and CDR2 SQIVND (reference sequence). DNA of the CDR3: TGTGCCAGTAGTATAGACACACGGCAATATGGCTACACCTTC. Amino acids: CASSIDTRQYGYTF.

The gene calls are TRBV10-2 and TRBJ1-4, with D possibly TRBD1 on 6 matching bases. The V end was cut by 6 bases, the J end by 3 bases, with 14 bases between. The CDR3 has 15 amino acids. Germline values: CDR1 WSHSY, CDR2 SAAADI. In DNA, the CDR3 is TGCGCCAGCAGGACTTCAGGGGCGGCTAATGAAAAACTGTTTTTT. It specifies CASRTSGAANEKLFF.

The chain carries TRBV20-1 and TRBJ2-7; D might be TRBD2 (5 bases). From germline, CDR1 is DFQATT and CDR2 SNEGSKA (reference sequence). V shed 3 bases and J shed 7 bases, with 7 bases lying between them. This CDR3 is 10 amino acids long. This CDR3 reads CSARQREQYF. In nucleotides, the CDR3 is TGCAGTGCTAGGCAGCGGGAGCAGTACTTC.

This clone has only one observation. The chain has TRBV28 and TRBJ2-1, with 7 bases lining up with TRBD2. Losses at the gene ends were 6 bases for V and 8 bases for J; bases not matched to a gene: 13. In germline, CDR1 is MDHEN, CDR2 SYDVKM. This CDR3 spans 15 amino acids. In DNA form, the CDR3 reads TGTGCCAGCAGCCCCAGAGGGAGGGCCGGGCATGAGCAGTTCTTC. Encoded protein: CASSPRGRAGHEQFF.

This clone has a single count. This chain links TRBV5-6 with TRBJ2-7, with 7 bases identical to TRBD1. The CDR3 runs to 14 residues. The J segment lost 7 bases and the V segment lost 6 bases, leaving 13 bases of the junction unmatched. Germline V lookup: CDR1 SGHDT, CDR2 YYEEEE. CDR3 nucleotides: TGTGCCAGCACCTCCGGGACAGATCGCTTGGAGCAGTACTTC. Its translation is CASTSGTDRLEQYF. Full variable domain (rest looked up from reference TRBV5-6 and TRBJ2-7): DAGVTQSPTHLIKTRGQQVTLRCSPKSGHDTVSWYQQALGQGPQFIFQYYEEEERQRGNFPDRFSGHQFPNYSSELNVNALLLGDSALYLCASTSGTDRLEQYFGPGTRLTVT.

This clone was detected only once. This rearrangement joins TRBV5-4 to TRBJ2-7; 9 bases are a match to TRBD2. The V segment lost 6 bases and the J segment 1 base; nucleotides outside the gene matches: 11. This CDR3 comprises 16 residues. Germline CDR1 reads SGHNT; CDR2 reads YYREEE (reference sequence). In DNA, the CDR3 is TGTGCCAGCACCGCGTGGGATAGCGGGAGATCCTACGAGCAGTACTTC. This sequence encodes CASTAWDSGRSYEQYF.

The chain links TRBV5-1 to TRBJ1-2; 12 nucleotides match TRBD1. CDR1 SGHRS and CDR2 YFSETQ come from the germline V gene. The CDR3 is 14 amino acids. The junction had 5 bases not matched to a gene; V was cut back by 4 bases and J by 7 bases. The DNA for the CDR3 is TGCGCCAGCAGCCCGGGACAGGGGGCCGGTGGCTACACCTTC. Its translation is CASSPGQGAGGYTF.

V and J are TRBV2 and TRBJ2-2; TRBD2 matches 10 bases. The CDR3 covers 15 residues. Unmatched junction bases numbered 7, after V lost 6 bases and J lost 6 bases. Germline V gene data show CDR1 as SNHLY and CDR2 as FYNNEI. Here the CDR3 reads CASSQRLAGAGELFF. CDR3 coding DNA: TGTGCCAGCAGCCAGCGGCTAGCGGGAGCCGGGGAGCTGTTTTTT.

This clone was seen once. The chain uses TRBV7-2 and TRBJ2-7; TRBD2 is a possible D gene (6 bases). This CDR3 has 16 amino acids. V lost 1 base and J 3 bases, leaving 16 bases between the germline ends. Germline V gives CDR1 SGHTA, CDR2 FQGNSA. CDR3 sequence (DNA): TGTGCCAGCAGCTTAGGGCGGGACCAGAGGTACTACGAGCAGTACTTC. Its protein is CASSLGRDQRYYEQYF.

The chain combines TRBV4-2 with TRBJ2-7, with TRBD2 as a possible D gene (7 bases). The germline gives CDR1 LGHNA, CDR2 YNFKEQ. The V gene lost 3 bases and the J gene lost 0 bases, with 18 bases spanning the gap. The length of the CDR3 is 17 residues. CDR3: CASSQAGGGLDSYEQYF. The CDR3 bases are TGTGCCAGCAGCCAGGCAGGCGGGGGCCTCGACTCCTACGAGCAGTACTTC.

The rearrangement links TRBV6-6 to TRBJ2-1; weak D call: TRBD2 (6 bases). The germline V and J ends were trimmed by 2 bases and 6 bases, with 14 bases remaining between them. CDR3 length equals 15 residues. The germline V gene encodes CDR1 MNHNY and CDR2 SVGAGI (reference sequence). The CDR3 DNA reads TGTGCCAGCAGTTACAGACTAGGTGGGGGCAATGAGCAGTTCTTC. This codes for CASSYRLGGGNEQFF.

This chain joins TRBV30 and TRBJ2-5; D is undetermined. Trimming left V 8 bases short and J 10 bases short, with 14 bases between. Germline CDR1 and CDR2: GTSNPN and SVGIG (reference sequence). The CDR3 loop spans 10 amino acids. The CDR3 DNA is TGTGCCCTCCGCAAGGCGGTCCAGTACTTC. This translates into CALRKAVQYF.

The chain joins TRBV11-1 to TRBJ1-2; D remains ambiguous. Trimming removed 1 base from V and 8 bases from J, with 17 bases in between. This CDR3 is 15 amino acids long. Germline CDR1 SGHAT, CDR2 FQDESV (reference sequence). CDR3 protein: CASSLDSLVSRGYTF. The CDR3 DNA reads as TGTGCCAGCAGCTTAGATAGTCTGGTGTCCCGCGGCTACACCTTC.

With regard to this clone: This sample also contains other DNA sequences that code for the same CDR3. CDR3 sequence: CAWDRSSYNEQFF. The CDR3, as DNA: TGTGCCTGGGACAGGAGCTCCTACAATGAGCAGTTCTTC. The chain uses TRBV30 and TRBJ2-1, with TRBD1 as a possible D gene (6 bases). The ends were cut back, 5 bases at V and 0 bases at J, with 8 bases in the middle. The CDR3 is 13 residues long. Germline CDR1 reads GTSNPN; CDR2 reads SVGIG (reference sequence). Complete variable domain (other parts from reference TRBV30 and TRBJ2-1): SQTIHQWPATLVQPVGSPLSLECTVEGTSNPNLYWYRQAAGRGLQLLFYSVGIGQISSEVPQNLSASRPQDRQFILSSKKLLLSDSGFYLCAWDRSSYNEQFFGPGTRLTVL.

The table lists this clone with a count of one. The chain links TRBV7-8 to TRBJ2-7, with TRBD1 as a possible D gene (5 bases). The germline V and J ends were trimmed by 1 base and 1 base, with 8 bases remaining between them. Germline V gene sequence: CDR1 SGHVS, CDR2 FQNEAQ. CDR3 size: 14 residues. The CDR3 coding sequence is TGTGCCAGCAGCTTAGGGGGCAAGTCCTACGAGCAGTACTTC. Its translation is CASSLGGKSYEQYF.

The chain employs TRBV6-6 and TRBJ1-4, with D hard to call. The CDR3 is 15 residues long. Germline V gene data show CDR1 as MNHNY and CDR2 as SVGAGI (reference sequence). Between the trimmed V and J ends, which lost 2 bases and 0 bases, there was a span of 7 bases. In nucleotides, the CDR3 is TGTGCCAGCAGTTACAGAGGATCAACTAATGAAAAACTGTTTTTT. Translation gives CASSYRGSTNEKLFF.

This clone was detected only once. J is TRBJ2-2 and V is TRBV7-6; no definite D call. The CDR3 sequence is 14 residues long. The V end lost 1 base, the J end lost 7 bases, and 10 bases lay between the germline ends. Germline values: CDR1 SGHVS, CDR2 FNYEAQ. The CDR3 sequence is CASSLETLNGELFF. The CDR3 nucleotides read TGTGCCAGCAGCTTAGAAACCTTGAACGGGGAGCTGTTTTTT.

This clone occurred once. The CDR3 is CIGQFTDTQYF. In nucleotides, the CDR3 is TGCATCGGACAGTTCACAGATACGCAGTATTTT. The chain uses TRBV20-1 and TRBJ2-3; D is perhaps TRBD1 (6 bases). Germline values: CDR1 DFQATT, CDR2 SNEGSKA (reference sequence). The CDR3 is 11 residues long.

This chain joins TRBV7-2 and TRBJ2-1, with 11 positions matching TRBD2. Germline V gene lookup returns CDR1 SGHTA and CDR2 FQGNSA. With V trimmed by 1 base and J by 3 bases, 8 bases remained unmatched. The CDR3 has 18 amino acids. CDR3 region: CASSLVRLAGKVYNEQFF. The CDR3, as DNA: TGTGCCAGCAGCTTAGTTAGACTAGCGGGAAAAGTCTACAATGAGCAGTTCTTC.